What follows are 29 T cell receptor beta chains derived from one specimen sequenced in a study of PD-1 blockade in classical Hodgkin lymphoma. After autologous stem cell transplantation all patients relapsed, and prior brentuximab vedotin exposure differed between cohorts. Data came from immunoSEQ multiplex PCR; TCRdb stores just in-frame clones and leaves some out. There are over 13,000 clones in the sample; roughly three quarters occur only once, and roughly a quarter lies in the top ten. This sample comprised peripheral blood mononuclear cells (PBMCs), obtained before the second cycle of nivolumab. The receptors were sampled from a human donor with classical Hodgkin lymphoma.

The chain combines TRBV9 with TRBJ2-1, with 8 positions matching TRBD2. The V gene's germline CDR1 is SGDLS and CDR2 YYNGEE. V lost 1 base, J lost 5 bases, and 5 bases stayed unmatched. This CDR3 contains 15 residues. The CDR3 here is CASSVRGGPHNEQFF. The CDR3 region has the DNA TGTGCCAGCAGCGTACGGGGGGGGCCCCACAATGAGCAGTTCTTC.

The rearrangement joins TRBV27 to TRBJ2-2; D gene uncertain. The V gene lost 1 base and the J gene lost 6 bases, with 12 bases spanning the gap. In germline, CDR1 is MNHEY, CDR2 SMNVEV (reference sequence). CDR3 length: 15 residues. CDR3 in amino acids: CASSLFPTLSGELFF. The CDR3 coding sequence is TGTGCCAGCAGTTTATTCCCCACCCTCTCCGGGGAGCTGTTTTTT.

This clone is medium-sized in the sample. The rearrangement links TRBV2 to TRBJ2-6; D remains ambiguous. Germline CDR1 SNHLY, CDR2 FYNNEI. The CDR3 length is 17 residues. The germline V and J ends were trimmed by 2 bases and 0 bases, with 11 bases remaining between them. DNA of the CDR3: TGTGCCAGCAGTGAAACCATCACCAGCTCTGGGGCCAACGTCCTGACTTTC. The encoded protein is CASSETITSSGANVLTF.

This sequence joins TRBV7-2 and TRBJ2-5, with D possibly matching TRBD1 (7 bases). The V gene's germline CDR1 is SGHTA and CDR2 FQGNSA. The length of the CDR3 is 14 residues. V shed 3 bases and J shed 2 bases, with 10 bases lying between them. CDR3 residues: CASSFQGGQETQYF. The CDR3 DNA is TGTGCCAGCAGCTTTCAGGGGGGTCAAGAGACCCAGTACTTC.

V usage is TRBV5-1 and J usage is TRBJ2-7, with D possibly matching TRBD2 (5 bases). Trimming took off 0 bases at V and 5 bases at J, with 12 bases between the two ends. This CDR3 is 14 amino acids long. Germline V CDR1 and CDR2: SGHRS, YFSETQ. The CDR3 DNA reads TGCGCCAGCAGCTTGGCTCCGGGGTACCACGAGCAGTACTTC. Residues: CASSLAPGYHEQYF. Combining the CDR3 with reference TRBV5-1 and TRBJ2-7 gives the whole variable domain KAGVTQTPRYLIKTRGQQVTLSCSPISGHRSVSWYQQTPGQGLQFLFEYFSETQRNKGNFPGRFSGRQFSNSRSEMNVSTLELGDSALYLCASSLAPGYHEQYFGPGTRLTVT.

The V call is TRBV9, the J call TRBJ2-1; the D gene is possibly TRBD2 (6 bases). CDR1 is SGDLS, CDR2 YYNGEE, per germline. V lost 0 bases and J 5 bases, leaving 15 bases between the germline ends. The length of the CDR3 is 16 residues. This chain's CDR3 is CASSVGATSFNNEQFF. As DNA, the CDR3 is TGTGCCAGCAGCGTAGGTGCGACTAGTTTCAACAATGAGCAGTTCTTC. Filled out from reference TRBV9 and TRBJ2-1, the complete variable domain reads DSGVTQTPKHLITATGQRVTLRCSPRSGDLSVYWYQQSLDQGLQFLIQYYNGEERAKGNILERFSAQQFPDLHSELNLSSLELGDSALYFCASSVGATSFNNEQFFGPGTRLTVL.

The V gene is TRBV4-1, the J gene TRBJ2-5; TRBD1 matches at 9 bases. From germline, CDR1 is MGHRA and CDR2 YSYEKL. Trimming took 3 bases from V and 3 from J; bases not matched to a gene: 11. This CDR3 spans 17 amino acids. The chain's CDR3 is CASSHADRGAYKETQYF. CDR3 DNA: TGCGCCAGCAGCCATGCGGACAGGGGAGCCTATAAAGAGACCCAGTACTTC.

This chain links TRBV28 with TRBJ2-7, with 8 bases fitting TRBD1. This CDR3 has 15 amino acids. Germline CDR1 MDHEN, CDR2 SYDVKM. V was clipped by 6 bases and J by 5 bases; unmatched bases: 12. DNA of the CDR3: TGTGCCAGCAGATACGGACAGGGCACATTGGACGAGCAGTACTTC. Amino acids: CASRYGQGTLDEQYF.

This chain connects TRBV4-1 to TRBJ1-5, with D hard to call. The CDR3 extends over 16 amino acids. CDR1 and CDR2 (germline): MGHRA, YSYEKL. The germline V and J ends were trimmed by 0 bases and 4 bases, with 13 bases remaining between them. The CDR3 nucleotides read TGCGCCAGCAGCCAAGAATCTGGGGTCTATAATCAGCCCCAGCATTTT. Translated: CASSQESGVYNQPQHF.

The genes are TRBV5-1 and TRBJ1-1, with D perhaps matching TRBD1 (6 bases). The germline V and J ends were trimmed by 3 bases and 2 bases, with 8 bases remaining between them. Germline V lookup: CDR1 SGHRS, CDR2 YFSETQ. The CDR3 runs 13 residues. This CDR3 is CASSWGQNTEAFF. Here the CDR3 DNA reads TGCGCCAGCAGCTGGGGACAAAACACTGAAGCTTTCTTT.

This clone was detected only once. The gene calls are TRBV5-1 and TRBJ1-1; D not certain. The CDR3 covers 14 residues. Trimming took off 4 bases at V and 4 bases at J, with 14 bases between the two ends. Germline assignment: CDR1 SGHRS and CDR2 YFSETQ. This CDR3 reads CASSPMGLITEAFF. In DNA form, the CDR3 reads TGCGCCAGCAGCCCGATGGGATTGATCACTGAAGCTTTCTTT. The entire variable domain, with the rest obtained from reference TRBV5-1 and TRBJ1-1, is as follows: KAGVTQTPRYLIKTRGQQVTLSCSPISGHRSVSWYQQTPGQGLQFLFEYFSETQRNKGNFPGRFSGRQFSNSRSEMNVSTLELGDSALYLCASSPMGLITEAFFGQGTRLTVV.

The chain recombines TRBV5-1 with TRBJ1-1; 10 nucleotides line up with TRBD1. The CDR3 covers 15 residues. The V segment lost 3 bases and the J segment 3 bases; nucleotides outside the gene matches: 5. Germline CDR1 SGHRS, CDR2 YFSETQ. The CDR3 DNA is TGCGCCAGCAGCTGGGGAGACAGGGGGCACACTGAAGCTTTCTTT. Its protein product is CASSWGDRGHTEAFF.

The CDR3 coding sequence is TGCGCCAGCAGCTTGTGGGGGGCTGACTCCTATAATTCACCCCTCCACTTT. Protein: CASSLWGADSYNSPLHF. V and J are TRBV5-1 and TRBJ1-6, with a weak D call TRBD1 (6 bases). This CDR3 comprises 17 residues. Germline V gene lookup returns CDR1 SGHRS and CDR2 YFSETQ. V lost 1 base to trimming and J lost 0 bases, with 11 bases between them.

V gene TRBV29-1 combines with J gene TRBJ1-2, with unresolved D. This CDR3 comprises 12 residues. Per the germline V gene, CDR1 is SQVTM and CDR2 is ANQGSEA. Between the trimmed V and J ends, which lost 6 bases and 4 bases, there was a span of 12 bases. CDR3 DNA sequence: TGCAGCGTCTGGTACCTGACCTATGGCTACACCTTC. As protein: CSVWYLTYGYTF.

The chain uses TRBV18 and TRBJ2-7; D perhaps matches TRBD1 (5 bases). Germline V gives CDR1 KGHSH, CDR2 LQKENI. Trimming took off 2 bases at V and 6 bases at J, with 14 bases between the two ends. The CDR3 length is 14 residues. The CDR3 protein is CASSPVTARGEQYF. DNA of the CDR3: TGTGCCAGCTCACCAGTGACAGCAAGGGGCGAGCAGTACTTC.

The chain uses TRBV7-9 and TRBJ2-3; D not certain. Germline V CDR1 and CDR2: SEHNR, FQNEAQ (reference sequence). This CDR3 has 12 amino acids. V was trimmed by 7 bases and J by 5 bases, leaving 10 bases between them. The CDR3: CASTRSGDTQYF. CDR3 coding DNA: TGTGCCAGCACCCGTTCGGGAGATACGCAGTATTTT.

V gene TRBV10-3 combines with J gene TRBJ1-5; 8 bases are a match to TRBD1. This CDR3 region has 17 residues. Germline V gives CDR1 ENHRY, CDR2 SYGVKD. J gave up 0 bases and V 6 bases, and 10 bases lay outside the gene matches. As DNA, the CDR3 is TGTGCCATCAGCGGACAGGGTCCCCTTTATAGCAATCAGCCCCAGCATTTT. Its protein product is CAISGQGPLYSNQPQHF.

The rearrangement joins TRBV7-9 to TRBJ1-6; TRBD1 matches 7 bases. The CDR3 totals 14 residues. The trim removed 7 bases at V and 7 bases at J, leaving 7 bases unmatched. Germline lookup yields CDR1 SEHNR and CDR2 FQNEAQ (reference sequence). CDR3: CASTIGTENSPLHF. CDR3 sequence (DNA): TGTGCCAGCACCATTGGGACAGAGAATTCACCCCTCCACTTT. The complete variable domain, with remaining parts taken from reference TRBV7-9 and TRBJ1-6, reads DTGVSQNPRHKITKRGQNVTFRCDPISEHNRLYWYRQTLGQGPEFLTYFQNEAQLEKSRLLSDRFSAERPKGSFSTLEIQRTEQGDSAMYLCASTIGTENSPLHFGNGTRLTVT.

By sample fraction, this clone is medium-sized. V is TRBV14 and J is TRBJ2-1; D is unresolved. CDR1 is SGHDN, CDR2 FVKESK, per germline. The CDR3 spans 11 residues. The ends were cut back, 5 bases at V and 4 bases at J, with 3 bases in the middle. The CDR3 DNA reads TGTGCCAGCAGCGCATACAATGAGCAGTTCTTC. Translating it yields CASSAYNEQFF.

The V and J genes are TRBV30 and TRBJ2-1; D is undetermined. Germline V gene lookup returns CDR1 GTSNPN and CDR2 SVGIG (reference sequence). V was pared by 1 base and J by 6 bases, with 7 bases between. This CDR3 comprises 12 residues. The chain's CDR3 is CAWSEQINEQFF. CDR3 DNA sequence: TGTGCCTGGAGTGAACAGATCAATGAGCAGTTCTTC.

This chain uses TRBV6-6 with TRBJ1-3; D is unresolved. With 2 bases removed from V and 0 bases from J, the gap between germline ends came to 5 bases. Germline CDR1 reads MNHNY; CDR2 reads SVGAGI (reference sequence). The CDR3 sequence is 14 residues long. CDR3 coding DNA: TGTGCCAGCAGTTACGGGATCTCTGGAAACACCATATATTTT. Translated: CASSYGISGNTIYF.

The gene calls are TRBV7-8 and TRBJ2-1; D may match TRBD1 or TRBD2 (5 bases each). The germline V gene has CDR1 SGHVS and CDR2 FQNEAQ. This CDR3 is 15 amino acids long. Trimming left V 1 base short and J 2 bases short, with 9 bases between. CDR3 nucleotide sequence: TGTGCCAGCAGCTTAGACCCGGGGCCCTACAATGAGCAGTTCTTC. Protein sequence: CASSLDPGPYNEQFF.

J is TRBJ2-2 and V is TRBV19; TRBD2 is a possible D gene (6 bases). Per germline, CDR1 LNHDA and CDR2 SQIVND (reference sequence). Trimming stripped 7 bases from V and 5 bases from J, with 17 bases between. The CDR3 has 15 residues. The chain's CDR3 is CASNFDGGMTGELFF. The CDR3 coding sequence is TGTGCCAGTAACTTTGATGGGGGGATGACCGGGGAGCTGTTTTTT. Together with reference TRBV19 and TRBJ2-2, the CDR3 gives the full variable domain: DGGITQSPKYLFRKEGQNVTLSCEQNLNHDAMYWYRQDPGQGLRLIYYSQIVNDFQKGDIAEGYSVSREKKESFPLTVTSAQKNPTAFYLCASNFDGGMTGELFFGEGSRLTVL.

The chain uses TRBV2 and TRBJ2-1, with a weak D call TRBD1 (6 bases). This CDR3 is built from 15 residues. Germline CDR1 SNHLY, CDR2 FYNNEI. The V and J ends lost 3 bases and 6 bases respectively, with 15 bases between them. The CDR3 region is CASSEGAVWGNEQFF. For the CDR3, the DNA is TGTGCCAGCAGTGAGGGGGCGGTGTGGGGCAATGAGCAGTTCTTC. The whole variable domain, remainder taken from reference TRBV2 and TRBJ2-1, is EPEVTQTPSHQVTQMGQEVILRCVPISNHLYFYWYRQILGQKVEFLVSFYNNEISEKSEIFDDQFSVERPDGSNFTLKIRSTKLEDSAMYFCASSEGAVWGNEQFFGPGTRLTVL.

The gene calls are TRBV2 and TRBJ1-1; tentatively, D is TRBD1 (6 bases). CDR1 is SNHLY, CDR2 FYNNEI, per germline. V lost 4 bases and J 12 bases, leaving 24 bases between the germline ends. The CDR3 covers 15 residues. The CDR3 region is CASSVLSGATLATFF. As DNA, the CDR3 is TGTGCCAGCAGTGTTCTTTCAGGGGCCACCTTAGCAACTTTCTTT.

This clone was detected only a few times. The rearrangement joins TRBV7-2 to TRBJ1-1; D remains unclear. V was trimmed by 1 base and J by 6 bases, leaving 6 bases between them. CDR1 and CDR2 (germline): SGHTA, FQGNSA. CDR3 length equals 12 residues. Here the CDR3 DNA reads TGTGCCAGCAGCTTAGAGGTCCCTGAAGCTTTCTTT. Amino acid sequence: CASSLEVPEAFF.

This clone was observed a single time. This sequence joins TRBV6-5 and TRBJ2-1, with D possibly matching TRBD2 (5 bases). CDR1 is MNHEY and CDR2 is SVGAGI in the germline V gene. V was clipped by 6 bases and J by 5 bases, with 17 bases between them. The CDR3 has 15 residues. The CDR3 bases are TGTGCCAGCAGAAACTCGGGGTTGAACCACAATGAGCAGTTCTTC. Amino acids: CASRNSGLNHNEQFF.

This clone showed up just once. The chain carries TRBV6-1 and TRBJ2-7, with no clear D. The V gene's germline CDR1 is MNHNS and CDR2 SASEGT. V lost 5 bases and J 4 bases, leaving 9 bases between the germline ends. The CDR3 totals 12 residues. The CDR3 spells CASSLGLYEQYF. DNA of the CDR3: TGTGCCAGCAGTCTCGGATTATACGAGCAGTACTTC.

This clone was counted between two and nine times. The chain carries TRBV5-4 and TRBJ2-6; TRBD1 agrees at 7 bases. The CDR3 is made up of 17 amino acids. CDR1 is SGHNT and CDR2 is YYREEE in the germline V gene (reference sequence). J was trimmed by 1 base and V by 3 bases; bases with no gene match: 7. CDR3 DNA: TGTGCCAGCAGCTCCCGACAGGGTAGGTCTGGGGCCAACGTCCTGACTTTC. It specifies CASSSRQGRSGANVLTF.